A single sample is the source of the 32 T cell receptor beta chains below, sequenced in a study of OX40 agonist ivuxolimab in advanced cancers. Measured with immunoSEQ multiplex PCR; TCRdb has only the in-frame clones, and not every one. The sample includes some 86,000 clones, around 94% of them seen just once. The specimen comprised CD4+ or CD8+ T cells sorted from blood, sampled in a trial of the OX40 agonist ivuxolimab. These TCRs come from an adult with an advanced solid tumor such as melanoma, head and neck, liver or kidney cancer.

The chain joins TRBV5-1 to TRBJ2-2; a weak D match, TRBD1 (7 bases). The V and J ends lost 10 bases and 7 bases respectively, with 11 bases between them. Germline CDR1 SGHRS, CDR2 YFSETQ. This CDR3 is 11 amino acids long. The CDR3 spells CASQGGGELFF. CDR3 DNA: TGCGCCTCCCAGGGGGGCGGGGAGCTGTTTTTT.

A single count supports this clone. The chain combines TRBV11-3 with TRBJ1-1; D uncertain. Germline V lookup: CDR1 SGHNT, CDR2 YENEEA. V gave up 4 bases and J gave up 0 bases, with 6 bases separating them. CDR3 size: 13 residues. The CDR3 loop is CASSWALNTEAFF. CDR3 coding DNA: TGTGCCAGCAGCTGGGCCTTGAACACTGAAGCTTTCTTT.

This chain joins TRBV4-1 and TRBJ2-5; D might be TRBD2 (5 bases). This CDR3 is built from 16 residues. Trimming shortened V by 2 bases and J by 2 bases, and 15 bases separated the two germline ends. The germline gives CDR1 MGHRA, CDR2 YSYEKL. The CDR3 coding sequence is TGCGCCAGCAGCCAATACGGAGGAGCGGATCAAGAGACCCAGTACTTC. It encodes CASSQYGGADQETQYF.

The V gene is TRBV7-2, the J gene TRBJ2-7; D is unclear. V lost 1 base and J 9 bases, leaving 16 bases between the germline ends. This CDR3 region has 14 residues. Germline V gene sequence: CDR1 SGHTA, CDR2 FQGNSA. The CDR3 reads CASSLEAAAPRQYF. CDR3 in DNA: TGTGCCAGCAGCTTAGAGGCAGCTGCCCCGAGGCAGTACTTC.

Here the CDR3 DNA reads TGTGCCAGCAGTGCGGCAGCACAAGAGACCCAGTACTTC. This translates into CASSAAAQETQYF. The V gene is TRBV6-4, the J gene TRBJ2-5; D is unresolved. This CDR3 is 13 amino acids long. V was pared by 4 bases and J by 2 bases, with 8 bases between. The V gene's germline CDR1 is MRHNA and CDR2 SNTAGT.

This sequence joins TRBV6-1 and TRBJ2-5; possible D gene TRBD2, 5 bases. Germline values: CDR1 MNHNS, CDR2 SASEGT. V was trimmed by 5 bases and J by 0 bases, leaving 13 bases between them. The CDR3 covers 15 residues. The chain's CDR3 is CASSSPWRYQETQYF. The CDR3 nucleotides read TGTGCCAGCAGTTCCCCTTGGAGGTACCAAGAGACCCAGTACTTC.

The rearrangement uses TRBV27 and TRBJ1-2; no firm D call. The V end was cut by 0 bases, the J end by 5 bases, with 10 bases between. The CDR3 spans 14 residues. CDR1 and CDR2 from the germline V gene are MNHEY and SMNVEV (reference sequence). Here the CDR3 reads CASSLSGSGYGYTF. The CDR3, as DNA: TGTGCCAGCAGTTTATCGGGTTCGGGTTATGGCTACACCTTC.

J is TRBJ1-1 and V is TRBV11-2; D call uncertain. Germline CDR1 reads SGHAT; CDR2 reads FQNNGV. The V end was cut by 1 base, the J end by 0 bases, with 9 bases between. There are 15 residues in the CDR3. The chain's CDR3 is CASSLGWEVNTEAFF. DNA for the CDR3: TGTGCCAGCAGCTTAGGCTGGGAGGTGAACACTGAAGCTTTCTTT.

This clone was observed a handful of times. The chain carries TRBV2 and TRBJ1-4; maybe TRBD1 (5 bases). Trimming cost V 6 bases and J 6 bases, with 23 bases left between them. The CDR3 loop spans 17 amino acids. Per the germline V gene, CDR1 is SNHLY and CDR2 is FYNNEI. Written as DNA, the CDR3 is TGTGCCAGCAGCGACCCGACCCAGGGAGATGGTGATGAAAAACTGTTTTTT. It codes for CASSDPTQGDGDEKLFF.

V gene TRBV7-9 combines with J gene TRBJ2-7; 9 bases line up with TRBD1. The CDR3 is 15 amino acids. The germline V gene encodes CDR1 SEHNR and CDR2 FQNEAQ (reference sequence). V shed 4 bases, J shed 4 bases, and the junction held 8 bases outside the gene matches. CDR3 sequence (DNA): TGTGCCAGCAGCTCAGAGGGGACAGGGTTTTACGAGCAGTACTTC. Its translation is CASSSEGTGFYEQYF.

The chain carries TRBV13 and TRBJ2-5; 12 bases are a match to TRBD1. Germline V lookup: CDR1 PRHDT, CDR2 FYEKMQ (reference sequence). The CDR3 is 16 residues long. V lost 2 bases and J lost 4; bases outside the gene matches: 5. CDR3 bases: TGTGCCAGCAGCTTAAGGGGGACAGGGGGCGGAGAGACCCAGTACTTC. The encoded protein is CASSLRGTGGGETQYF.

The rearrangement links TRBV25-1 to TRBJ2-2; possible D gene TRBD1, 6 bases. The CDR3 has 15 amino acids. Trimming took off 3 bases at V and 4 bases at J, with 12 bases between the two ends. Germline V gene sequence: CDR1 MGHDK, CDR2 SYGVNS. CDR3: CASSDRGLSTGELFF. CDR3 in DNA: TGTGCCAGCAGTGACAGGGGATTGAGCACCGGGGAGCTGTTTTTT.

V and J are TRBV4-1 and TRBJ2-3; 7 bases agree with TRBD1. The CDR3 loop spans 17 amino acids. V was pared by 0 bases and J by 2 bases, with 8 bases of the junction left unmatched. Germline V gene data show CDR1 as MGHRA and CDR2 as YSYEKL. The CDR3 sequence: CASSQDRRTGNTDTQYF. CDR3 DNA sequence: TGCGCCAGCAGCCAAGATCGTCGGACAGGTAACACAGATACGCAGTATTTT.

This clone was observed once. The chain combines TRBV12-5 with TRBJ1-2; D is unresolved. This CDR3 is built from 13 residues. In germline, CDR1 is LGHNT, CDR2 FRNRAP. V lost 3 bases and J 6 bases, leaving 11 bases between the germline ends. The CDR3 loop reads CASGLAGIHGYTF. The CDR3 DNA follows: TGTGCTAGTGGTTTAGCGGGGATACATGGCTACACCTTC.

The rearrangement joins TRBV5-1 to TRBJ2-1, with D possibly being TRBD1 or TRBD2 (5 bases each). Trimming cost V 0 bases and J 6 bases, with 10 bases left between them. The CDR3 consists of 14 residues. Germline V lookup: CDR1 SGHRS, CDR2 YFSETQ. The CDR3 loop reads CASSLEGTGNEQFF. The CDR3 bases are TGCGCCAGCAGCTTGGAAGGGACGGGCAATGAGCAGTTCTTC.

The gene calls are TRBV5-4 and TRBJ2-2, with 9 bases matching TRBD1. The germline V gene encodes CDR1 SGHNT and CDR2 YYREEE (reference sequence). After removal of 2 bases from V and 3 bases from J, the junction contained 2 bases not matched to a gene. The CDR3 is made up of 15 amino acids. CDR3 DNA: TGTGCCAGCAGCTTTCGGACAGGGGACACCGGGGAGCTGTTTTTT. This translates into CASSFRTGDTGELFF.

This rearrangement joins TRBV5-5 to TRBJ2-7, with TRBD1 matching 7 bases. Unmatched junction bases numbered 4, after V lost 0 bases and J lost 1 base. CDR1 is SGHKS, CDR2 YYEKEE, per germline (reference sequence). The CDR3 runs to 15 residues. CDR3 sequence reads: CASSLADRASYEQYF. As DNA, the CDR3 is TGTGCCAGCAGCTTGGCCGACAGGGCTTCCTACGAGCAGTACTTC.

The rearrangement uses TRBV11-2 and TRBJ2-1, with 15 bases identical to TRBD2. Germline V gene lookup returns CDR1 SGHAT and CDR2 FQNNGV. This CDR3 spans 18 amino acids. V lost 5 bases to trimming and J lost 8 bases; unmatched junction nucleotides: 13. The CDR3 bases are TGTGCCAGCAGCCCGTACCCGGGACTAGCGGGAGGAAACTATGAGCAGTTCTTC. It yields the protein CASSPYPGLAGGNYEQFF.

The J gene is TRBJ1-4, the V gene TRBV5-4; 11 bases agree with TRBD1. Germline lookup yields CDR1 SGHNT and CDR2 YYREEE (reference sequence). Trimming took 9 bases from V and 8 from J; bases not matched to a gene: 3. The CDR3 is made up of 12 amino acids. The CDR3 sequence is CATGTGGEKLFF. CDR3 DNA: TGTGCCACCGGGACAGGGGGAGAAAAACTGTTTTTT.

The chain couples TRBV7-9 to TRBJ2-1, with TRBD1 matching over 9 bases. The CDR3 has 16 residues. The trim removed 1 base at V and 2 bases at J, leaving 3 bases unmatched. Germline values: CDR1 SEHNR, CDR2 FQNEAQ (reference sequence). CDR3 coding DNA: TGTGCCAGCAGCTTAGGCGGGACAGGGACCTACAATGAGCAGTTCTTC. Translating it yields CASSLGGTGTYNEQFF.

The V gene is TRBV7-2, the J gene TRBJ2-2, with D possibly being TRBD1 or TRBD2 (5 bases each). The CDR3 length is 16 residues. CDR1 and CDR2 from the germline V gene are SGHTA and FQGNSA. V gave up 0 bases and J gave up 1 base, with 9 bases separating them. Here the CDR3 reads CASSLARDGNTGELFF. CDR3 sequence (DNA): TGTGCCAGCAGCTTAGCACGGGACGGGAACACCGGGGAGCTGTTTTTT. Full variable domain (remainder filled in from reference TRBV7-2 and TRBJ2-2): GAGVSQSPSNKVTEKGKDVELRCDPISGHTALYWYRQSLGQGLEFLIYFQGNSAPDKSGLPSDRFSAERTGGSVSTLTIQRTQQEDSAVYLCASSLARDGNTGELFFGEGSRLTVL.

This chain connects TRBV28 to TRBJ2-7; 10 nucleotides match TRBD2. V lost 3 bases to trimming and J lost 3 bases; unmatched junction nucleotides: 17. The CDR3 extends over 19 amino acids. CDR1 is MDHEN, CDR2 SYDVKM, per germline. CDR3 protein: CASSFPRSGRVHHYYEQYF. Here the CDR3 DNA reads TGTGCCAGCAGTTTCCCCAGGAGCGGGAGGGTACATCACTACTACGAGCAGTACTTC.

The CDR3 sequence is CASSHPSGGHRTQFF. For the CDR3, the DNA is TGTGCCAGCAGCCACCCAAGCGGGGGGCACAGAACGCAGTTCTTC. The chain recombines TRBV27 with TRBJ2-1; 9 nucleotides line up with TRBD2. The V segment lost 6 bases and the J segment 12 bases; nucleotides outside the gene matches: 15. CDR3 length equals 15 residues. Germline V gives CDR1 MNHEY, CDR2 SMNVEV (reference sequence).

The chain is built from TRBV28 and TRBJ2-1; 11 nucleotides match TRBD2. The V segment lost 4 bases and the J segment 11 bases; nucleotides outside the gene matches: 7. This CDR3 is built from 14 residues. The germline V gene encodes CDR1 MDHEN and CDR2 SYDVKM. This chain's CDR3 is CASSSPRLAGKQFF. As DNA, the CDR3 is TGTGCCAGCAGTTCCCCCAGACTAGCGGGAAAGCAGTTCTTC.

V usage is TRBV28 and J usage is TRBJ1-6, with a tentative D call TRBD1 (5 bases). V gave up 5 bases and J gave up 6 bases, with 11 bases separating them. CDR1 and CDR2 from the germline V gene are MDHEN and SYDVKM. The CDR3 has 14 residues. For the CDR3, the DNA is TGTGCCAGCAGTCCTTGGGGGGGTAATTCACCCCTCCACTTT. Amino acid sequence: CASSPWGGNSPLHF.

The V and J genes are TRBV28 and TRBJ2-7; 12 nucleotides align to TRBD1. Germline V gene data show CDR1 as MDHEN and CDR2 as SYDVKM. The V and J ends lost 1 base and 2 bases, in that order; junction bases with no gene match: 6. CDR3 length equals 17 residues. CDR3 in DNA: TGTGCCAGCAGTTTATCCCCCGGGACAGGGGGCCCCTACGAGCAGTACTTC. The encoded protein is CASSLSPGTGGPYEQYF.

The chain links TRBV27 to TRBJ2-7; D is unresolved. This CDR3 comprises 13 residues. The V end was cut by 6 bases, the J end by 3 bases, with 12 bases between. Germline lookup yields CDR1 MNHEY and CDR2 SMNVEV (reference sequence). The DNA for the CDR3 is TGTGCCAGCAGCCTTGGGCAGAACTACGAGCAGTACTTC. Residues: CASSLGQNYEQYF.

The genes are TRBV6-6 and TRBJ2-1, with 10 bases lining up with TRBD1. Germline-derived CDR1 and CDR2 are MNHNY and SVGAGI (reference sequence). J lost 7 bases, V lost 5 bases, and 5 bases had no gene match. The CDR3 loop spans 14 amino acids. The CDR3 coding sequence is TGTGCCAGCAGTCTGGGACAGGGGTGGAATGAGCAGTTCTTC. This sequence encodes CASSLGQGWNEQFF.

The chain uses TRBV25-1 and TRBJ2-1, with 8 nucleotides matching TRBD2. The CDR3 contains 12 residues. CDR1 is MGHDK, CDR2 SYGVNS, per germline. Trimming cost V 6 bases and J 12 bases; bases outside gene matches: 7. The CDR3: CASRGSGDRQFF. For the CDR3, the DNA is TGTGCCAGCAGGGGTAGCGGGGATCGGCAGTTCTTC.

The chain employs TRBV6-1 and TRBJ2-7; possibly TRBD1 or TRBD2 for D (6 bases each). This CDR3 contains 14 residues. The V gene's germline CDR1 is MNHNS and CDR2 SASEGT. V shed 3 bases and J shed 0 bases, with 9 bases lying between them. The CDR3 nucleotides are TGTGCCAGCAGTGACGGGGGCGTCTCCTACGAGCAGTACTTC. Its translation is CASSDGGVSYEQYF.

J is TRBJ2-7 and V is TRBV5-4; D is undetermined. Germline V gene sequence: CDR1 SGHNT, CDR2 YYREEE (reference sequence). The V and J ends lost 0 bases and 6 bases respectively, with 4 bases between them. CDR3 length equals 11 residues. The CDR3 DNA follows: TGTGCCAGCAGCTTGGTGGGCGAGCAGTACTTC. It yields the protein CASSLVGEQYF.

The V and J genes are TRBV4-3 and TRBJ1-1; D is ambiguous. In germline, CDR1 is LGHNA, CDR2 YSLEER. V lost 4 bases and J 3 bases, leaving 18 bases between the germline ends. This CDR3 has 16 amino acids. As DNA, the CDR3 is TGCGCCAGCAGCCCTACCCGTGGGAGGTCTCACACTGAAGCTTTCTTT. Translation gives CASSPTRGRSHTEAFF.